A single T cell receptor delta chain is shown here with its context. Its target is unknown. CDR3 length: 24 amino acids. V was clipped by 0 bases and J by 4 bases; unmatched bases: 32. From germline, CDR1 is TSWWSYY and CDR2 QGS. After alphabeta T cell depletion, CD3+ Vdelta1+ Vdelta2- thymocytes were sorted. Between 98% and 99.6% of sorted thymocytes were Vdelta1+. RNA was extracted from the cells and then reverse transcribed. Multiplex PCR used pooled V-gene forward primers and a constant-region reverse primer to amplify CDR3s. TCRdb re-called the multiplex PCR reads using CATT. The sample comprises just under 55,000 delta-chain clones, approximately 16% of which are singletons, and around 0.5% rests with the top ten. The data were taken from a study of Vδ1+ human thymocytes. Study-level results: The authors advised highly purified populations and single-cell validation. In the thymus, TRG and TRD repertoires looked highly polyclonal with Gaussian CDR3 lengths.

The sequence derives from a boy under two years old who had congenital heart surgery. The rearrangement joins TRDV1 to TRDJ1; TRDD3 matches 7 bases. Input material: Vdelta1+ gamma-delta thymocytes from the thymus. Subset of the sample: FACS-sorted CD3+ TCRalphabeta- TCRVdelta1+ TCRVdelta2- thymocytes. The CDR3 spells CALGELGLSAYLPRTGDGIDKLIF. DNA of the CDR3: TGTGCTCTTGGGGAACTAGGACTCTCCGCCTACTTACCGCGTACTGGGGATGGTATCGATAAACTCATCTTT.